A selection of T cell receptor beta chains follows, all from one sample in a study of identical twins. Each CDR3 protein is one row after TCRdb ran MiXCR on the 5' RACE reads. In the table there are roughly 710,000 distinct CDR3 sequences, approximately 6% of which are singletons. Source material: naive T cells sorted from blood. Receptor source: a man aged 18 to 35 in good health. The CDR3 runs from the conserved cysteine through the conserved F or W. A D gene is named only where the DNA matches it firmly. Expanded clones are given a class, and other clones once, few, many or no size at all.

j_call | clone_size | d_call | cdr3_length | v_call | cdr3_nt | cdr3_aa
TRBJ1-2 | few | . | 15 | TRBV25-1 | TGTGCCAGCAGTGAACTTCTAGGGTTTAACTATGGCTACACCTTC | CASSELLGFNYGYTF
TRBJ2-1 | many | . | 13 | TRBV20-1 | TGCAGTGCTAGTCTAGAATCCTACAATGAGCAGTTCTTC | CSASLESYNEQFF
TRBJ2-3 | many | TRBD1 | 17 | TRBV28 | TGTGCCAGCAGTCTCCCCCCCGGACAGGGCGGGCATGCTACGCAGTATTTT | CASSLPPGQGGHATQYF
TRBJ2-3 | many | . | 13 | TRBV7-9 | TGTGCCAGCAGCAATTGGAACACAGATACGCAGTATTTT | CASSNWNTDTQYF
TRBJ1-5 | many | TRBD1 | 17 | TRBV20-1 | TGCAGTGCTAGATCCAACGACAGGGGGTCTAGCAATCAGCCCCAGCATTTT | CSARSNDRGSSNQPQHF
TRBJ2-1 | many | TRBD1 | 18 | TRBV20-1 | TGCAGTGCTAGAGACAAAATTTCCGGGACAGATTCCCCTAATGAGCAGTTCTTC | CSARDKISGTDSPNEQFF
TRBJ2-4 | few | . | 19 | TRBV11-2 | TGTGCCAGCAGCTTTCGGAAGACCGGAGGAGCCCTAGCCAAAAACATTCAGTACTTC | CASSFRKTGGALAKNIQYF
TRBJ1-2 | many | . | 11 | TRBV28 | TGTGCCAGCAGTTTGGAAATGAGCTACACCTTC | CASSLEMSYTF
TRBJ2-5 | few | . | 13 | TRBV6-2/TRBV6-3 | TGTGCCAGCACCCCGGTATTCCAAGAGACCCAGTACTTC | CASTPVFQETQYF
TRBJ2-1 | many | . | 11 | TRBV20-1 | TGCAGTGCTAGGAGGGACAATGAGCAGTTCTTC | CSARRDNEQFF
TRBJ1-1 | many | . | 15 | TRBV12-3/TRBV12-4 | TGTGCCAGCAGAAGAAACCGCGGGGTGAACACTGAAGCTTTCTTT | CASRRNRGVNTEAFF
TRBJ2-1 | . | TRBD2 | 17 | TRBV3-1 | TGTGCCAGCAGCCGACAACTAGCGGCTCACCGGGGGAGTGAGCAGTTCTTC | CASSRQLAAHRGSEQFF
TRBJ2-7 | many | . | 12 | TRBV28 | TGTGCCAGCAGTTCCGCGGCAGTCCGGCAGTACTTC | CASSSAAVRQYF
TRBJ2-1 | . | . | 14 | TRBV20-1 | TGCAGTGCGGCGAGGGGGGCCACCTACAATGAGCAGTTCTTC | CSAARGATYNEQFF
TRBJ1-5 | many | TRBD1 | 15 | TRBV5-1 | TGTGCCAGCAGTTTGGGACAGGGGGCAAACCAGCCCCAGCATTTT | CASSLGQGANQPQHF
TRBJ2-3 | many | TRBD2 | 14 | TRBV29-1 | TGCAGCGTTGAAGGATTAGCGGGTCCAGATACGCAGTATTTT | CSVEGLAGPDTQYF
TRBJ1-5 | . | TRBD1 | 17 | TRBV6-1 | TGTGCCAGCTGGTGGAGACAGGGGGGCGAATTAAGGCAGCCCCAGCATTTT | CASWWRQGGELRQPQHF
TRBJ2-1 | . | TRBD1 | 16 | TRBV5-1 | TGCGCCAGCAGCTTTGTACAGGGGACGTCTCCATCAGAGCAGTTCTTC | CASSFVQGTSPSEQFF
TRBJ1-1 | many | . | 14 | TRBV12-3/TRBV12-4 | TGTGCCAGCAGTTTTTCGGCTGAGAACACTGAAGCTTTCTTT | CASSFSAENTEAFF
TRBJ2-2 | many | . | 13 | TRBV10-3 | TGTGCCATCAGTGGCGGGGCCGGCGGGGAGCTGTTTTTT | CAISGGAGGELFF
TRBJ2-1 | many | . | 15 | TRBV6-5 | TGTGCCAGCAGTTACTTTCTGGGGGGGCCTAATAAGCAGTTCTTC | CASSYFLGGPNKQFF
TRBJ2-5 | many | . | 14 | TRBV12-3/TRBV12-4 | TGTGCCAGCAGTCCGGACGGGAATAGAGAGACCCAGTACTTC | CASSPDGNRETQYF
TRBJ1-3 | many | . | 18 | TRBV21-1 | TGTGCCAGCAACCCAGATATCGGACAGGGGATGCAAGGAAACACCATATATTTT | CASNPDIGQGMQGNTIYF
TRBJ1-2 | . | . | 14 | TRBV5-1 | TGCGCCAGCAGCTACCGGGACGCGGGGGATGGCTACACCTTC | CASSYRDAGDGYTF
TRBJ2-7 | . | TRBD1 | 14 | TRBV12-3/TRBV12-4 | TGTGCCAGCAGTTTAGACAGGGGTTCATCCGAGCAGTACTTC | CASSLDRGSSEQYF
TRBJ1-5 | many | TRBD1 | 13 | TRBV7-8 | TGTGCCAGCAGCCCATACAGGGGTCAGCCCCAGCATTTT | CASSPYRGQPQHF
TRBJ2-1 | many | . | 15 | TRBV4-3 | TGCGCCAGCAGCCAAGAAAGGACCGGTTACAATGAGCAGTTCTTC | CASSQERTGYNEQFF
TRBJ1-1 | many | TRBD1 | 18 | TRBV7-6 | TGTGCCAGCAGCAACTCCATCCCAGGGGGGGACAGGGGCACTGAAGCTTTCTTT | CASSNSIPGGDRGTEAFF
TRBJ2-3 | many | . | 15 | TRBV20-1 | TGCAGTGCTAGAGATCCCCGGGTTAGCACAGATACGCAGTATTTT | CSARDPRVSTDTQYF
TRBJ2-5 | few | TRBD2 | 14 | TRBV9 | TGTGCCAGCAGCGTAGACGGGGGGCAAGAGACCCAGTACTTC | CASSVDGGQETQYF
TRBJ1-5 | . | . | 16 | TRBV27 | TGTGCCAGCAGTTTTACGGGGACCGTCGTGGGACAGCCCCAGCATTTT | CASSFTGTVVGQPQHF
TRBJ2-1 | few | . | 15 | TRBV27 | TGTGCCAGCAGTCCGCCGGGACCTCAAGGGGATGAGCAGTTCTTC | CASSPPGPQGDEQFF
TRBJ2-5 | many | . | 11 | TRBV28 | TGTGCCAGCAGTTCCCAGGTGACCCAGTACTTC | CASSSQVTQYF
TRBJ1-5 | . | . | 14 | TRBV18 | TGTGCCAGCTCACCTAACGGGCGTTCAGGGCCCCAGCATTTT | CASSPNGRSGPQHF
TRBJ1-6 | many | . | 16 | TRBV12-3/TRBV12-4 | TGTGCCAGCAGTTCCGCTGTGGGGTGGAAGAATTCACCCCTCCACTTT | CASSSAVGWKNSPLHF
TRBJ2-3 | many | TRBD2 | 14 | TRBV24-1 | TGTGCCACCAGTGAACGGCGGGAGGCAGATACGCAGTATTTT | CATSERREADTQYF
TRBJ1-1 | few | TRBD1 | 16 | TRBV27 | TGTGCCAGCAGTCCAAGTACAGGGGCCTTATACACTGAAGCTTTCTTT | CASSPSTGALYTEAFF
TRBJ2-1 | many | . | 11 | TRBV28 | TGTGCCAGCAGTTCCGGGGCTGAGCAGTTCTTC | CASSSGAEQFF
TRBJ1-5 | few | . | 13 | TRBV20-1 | TGCAGTGTCAGTGAATCTGAGGATCAGCCCCAGCATTTT | CSVSESEDQPQHF
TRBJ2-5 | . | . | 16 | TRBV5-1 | TGCGCCAGCAGCTTCAGTTTCAGCGGCATCTTGGAGACCCAGTACTTC | CASSFSFSGILETQYF
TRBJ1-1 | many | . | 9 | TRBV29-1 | TGCAGCGTCGGCCCTGAAGCTTTCTTT | CSVGPEAFF
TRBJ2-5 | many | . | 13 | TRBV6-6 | TGTGCCAGCAGTTACCGTACTCTAGAGACCCAGTACTTC | CASSYRTLETQYF
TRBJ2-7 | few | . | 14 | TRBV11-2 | TGTGCCAGCAGCTTAGATCATGGGCTACGGGAGCAGTACTTC | CASSLDHGLREQYF
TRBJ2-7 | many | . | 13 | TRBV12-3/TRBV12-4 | TGTGCCAGCCGACGACTCGGATCCTACGAGCAGTACTTC | CASRRLGSYEQYF
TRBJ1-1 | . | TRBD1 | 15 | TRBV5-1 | TGCGCCAGCCTAAGCGAACCGACAGGGAAGGTTGAAGCTTTCTTT | CASLSEPTGKVEAFF
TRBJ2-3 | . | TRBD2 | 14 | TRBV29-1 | TGCAGCGTTGTGGCTAGCGGACCCACAGATACGCAGTATTTT | CSVVASGPTDTQYF
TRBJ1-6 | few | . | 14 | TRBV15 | TGTGCCACCAGCAGAGATGACGAGAATTCACCCCTCCACTTT | CATSRDDENSPLHF